This T cell receptor (beta chain) stems from a study of blood T cell repertoires in COVID-19 (dated by TCRdb to the early 2020s). For context, the study as a whole: The collaborator samples originated in the United States, Italy and Spain and spanned the acute and convalescent phases of COVID-19. A freely available public database, intended as a resource for researchers studying the immune response to SARS-CoV-2, is where the repertoires were released. HLA class I and class II types, where available, came from metadata supplied by the sample provider rather than from assay-based typing. Deeply sampled blood TCRbeta repertoires from subjects exposed to, actively infected with, or recovered from COVID-19 were included in the dataset. Samples came from the ongoing ImmuneRACE study (first 160 participants) plus 1,254 subjects from 6 global collaborators. Nearly every sample came with metadata listing a de-identified subject ID, COVID-19 status, age in years and sex. The prospective study material was composed of cDNA or gDNA derived from T cells, B-cell-depleted T cells, or PBMCs. General findings and caveats noted by the study authors: The amount of clinical and demographic metadata varied by source and participant and was provided uncurated.

Each collaborating institution followed its own protocols to collect whole blood in K2EDTA tubes. Collaborator samples were shipped for TCRbeta analysis as frozen whole blood, isolated PBMCs, or DNA extracted from either sample type. TCRbeta CDR3 regions were amplified from genomic DNA by means of the immunoSEQ Assay, a bias-controlled multiplex PCR. The original pipeline was this. Nucleated cell counts per sample were estimated from amplification of reference gene primers within the assay. To quantify the absolute abundance of each unique TCRbeta CDR3 rearrangement, sequence reads were collapsed and filtered. For each sample, productive Simpson clonality was calculated as the square root of Simpson's diversity index across productive rearrangements. TCRdb re-hosts the immuneACCESS table, in-frame sequences only. Its copies lack some clones; in the studies checked, an unresolved V gene accounts for under half of them, and the cause for the rest is not known. That table gives V, J and clone size, and the DNA gave D and trimming. The sample records 130,000 to 150,000 clones, around 81% of which are singletons. The ten biggest clones cover around 8.4% of the sample.

Points on this clone: Its binding antigen is unknown. Per-nucleotide qualities are absent, and no much larger clonotype sits a single base away.

V is cut back by 0 bases and J by 7 bases, with 8 bases in the junction unmatched. The germline V gene yields KGHSH for CDR1 and LQKENI for CDR2. The cysteine opens and the phenylalanine closes a CDR3 of 19 amino acids. The kept DNA is CDR3 alone, 57 bases in frame from the first base. This clonotype was obtained from a human donor in a cohort sampled during active COVID-19. The sequenced sample consisted of peripheral blood. The V and J segments used are TRBV18 and TRBJ2-2, with 16 central nucleotides matching TRBD2. The CDR3 region: CASSPPGTSGRAGVGELFF. The sequenced DNA is TGTGCCAGCTCACCACCTGGGACTAGCGGGAGGGCCGGGGTCGGGGAGCTGTTTTTT.